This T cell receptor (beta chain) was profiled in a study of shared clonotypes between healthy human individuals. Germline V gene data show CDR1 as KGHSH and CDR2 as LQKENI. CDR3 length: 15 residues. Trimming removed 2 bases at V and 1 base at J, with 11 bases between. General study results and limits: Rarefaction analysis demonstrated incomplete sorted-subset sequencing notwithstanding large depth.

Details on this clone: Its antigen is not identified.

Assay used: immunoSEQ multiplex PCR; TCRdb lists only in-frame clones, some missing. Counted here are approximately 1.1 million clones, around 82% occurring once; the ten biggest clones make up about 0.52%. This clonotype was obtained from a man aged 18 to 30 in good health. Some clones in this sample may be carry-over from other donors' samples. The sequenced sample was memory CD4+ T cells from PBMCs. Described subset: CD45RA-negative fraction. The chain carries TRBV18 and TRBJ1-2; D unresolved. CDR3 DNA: TGTGCCAGCTCACCAGACTTATCCCTTAACTATGGCTACACCTTC. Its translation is CASSPDLSLNYGYTF.